The clone carrying this T cell receptor beta chain was counted only a few times. TCRdb called the RT-PCR reads again in MiXCR, with one record for every CDR3 protein. The sample carries approximately 200,000 distinct CDR3 sequences, about 38% recorded once. Per the germline V gene, CDR1 is MGHRA and CDR2 is YSYEKL. The CDR3 is made up of 14 amino acids. V was shortened by 2 bases and J by 6 bases, with 13 bases between the two germline ends. The source of the sample is a study of patients and donors after allogeneic stem cell transplantation. The rearrangement joins TRBV4-1 to TRBJ1-2; D may be TRBD1 (5 bases). What was sequenced was blood, either unsorted or a sorted T cell fraction (not recorded which). This receptor was identified in a human donor who was either an allogeneic HSCT recipient or a stem cell or donor lymphocyte infusion donor (not recorded which). It is not recorded whose cells these are; they may come from a transplant donor. The CDR3 sequence is CASSQPVRADGYTF. The CDR3 region has the DNA TGCGCCAGCAGCCAACCGGTCAGGGCGGATGGCTACACCTTC.